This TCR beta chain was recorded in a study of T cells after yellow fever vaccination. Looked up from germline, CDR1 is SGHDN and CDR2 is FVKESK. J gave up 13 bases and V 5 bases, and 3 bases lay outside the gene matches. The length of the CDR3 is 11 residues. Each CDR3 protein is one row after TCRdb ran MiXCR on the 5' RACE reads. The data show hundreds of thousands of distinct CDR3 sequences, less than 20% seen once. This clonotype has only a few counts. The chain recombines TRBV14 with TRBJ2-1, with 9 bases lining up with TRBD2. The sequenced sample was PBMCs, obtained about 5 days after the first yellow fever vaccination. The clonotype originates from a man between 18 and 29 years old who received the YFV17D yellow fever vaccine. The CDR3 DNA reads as TGTGCCAGCAGCGCCGGGACTAGCCAGTTCTTC. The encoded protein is CASSAGTSQFF. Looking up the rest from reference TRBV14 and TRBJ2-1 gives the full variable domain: EAGVTQFPSHSVIEKGQTVTLRCDPISGHDNLYWYRRVMGKEIKFLLHFVKESKQDESGMPNNRFLAERTGGTYSTLKVQPAELEDSGVYFCASSAGTSQFFGPGTRLTVL.